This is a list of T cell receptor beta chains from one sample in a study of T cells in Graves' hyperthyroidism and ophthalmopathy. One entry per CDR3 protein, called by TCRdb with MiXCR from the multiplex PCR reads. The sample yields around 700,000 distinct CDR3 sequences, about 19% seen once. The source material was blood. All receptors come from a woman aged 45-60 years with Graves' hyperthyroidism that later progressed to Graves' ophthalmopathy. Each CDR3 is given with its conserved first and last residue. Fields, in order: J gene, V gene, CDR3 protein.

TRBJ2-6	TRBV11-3	CASSFSQGASGANVLTF
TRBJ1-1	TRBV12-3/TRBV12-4	CASLRGGTEAFF
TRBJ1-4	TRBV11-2	CASSFGGEKLFF
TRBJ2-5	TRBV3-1	CASSRRGTRAETQYF
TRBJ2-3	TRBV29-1	CSVETSGGVDTQYF
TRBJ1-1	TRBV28	CASSLSAEMNTEAFF
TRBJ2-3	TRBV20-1	CSVTSGVTDTQYF
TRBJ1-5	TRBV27	CASSFRQGSSQPQHF
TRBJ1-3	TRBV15	CATSRDLLSTDLGNTIYF
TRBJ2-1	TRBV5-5	CASRATGGSYNEQFF
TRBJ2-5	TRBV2	CASRSGFQETQYF
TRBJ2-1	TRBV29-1	CSVREDEQFF
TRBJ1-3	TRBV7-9	CASSLGPPSGNTIYF
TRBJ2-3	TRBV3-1	CASSQESPLNGDTQYF
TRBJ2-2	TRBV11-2	CASSLSGGAYTGELFF